Listed below are T cell receptor beta chains from one sample, sequenced in a study of early T cells in non-severe SARS-CoV-2 infection. MiXCR was run by TCRdb on the 5' RACE reads, yielding one entry per CDR3 protein. Of more than 85,000 distinct CDR3 sequences in the sample, 16% are singletons; the top ten hold 0.95% to 1.5%. What was sequenced was whole blood. Source of these receptors: an adult who was a healthcare worker with PCR-confirmed SARS-CoV-2 infection or an uninfected control (not recorded which). Each CDR3 is given with its conserved first and last residue.

J,length,V,CDR3
TRBJ1-6,15,TRBV9,CASSVTGSDNSPLHF
TRBJ2-7,15,TRBV5-1,CASRDRLAGGLEQYF
TRBJ2-7,13,TRBV29-1,CSVEWAGTYEQYF
TRBJ2-3,15,TRBV6-4,CASSDSSGGADTQYF
TRBJ2-3,15,TRBV6-1,CASSADRGRTDTQYF
TRBJ1-1,13,TRBV29-1,CSVGQGDGTEAFF
TRBJ2-4,14,TRBV14,CASSQTGTGDIQYF
TRBJ2-7,13,TRBV7-2,CASSSTGASEQYF
TRBJ2-2,14,TRBV6-2/TRBV6-3,CASSYSPGTGELFF
TRBJ2-3,15,TRBV6-1,CASSEIQGGTDTQYF
TRBJ2-1,15,TRBV11-2,CASSPSSGAYNEQFF
TRBJ2-1,15,TRBV9,CASSVVEGSYNEQFF
TRBJ1-5,18,TRBV19,CASSIMGQRLNSNQPQHF
TRBJ1-1,15,TRBV20-1,CSARSRGGPNTEAFF
TRBJ1-5,13,TRBV19,CASGQEPYQPQHF
TRBJ1-1,15,TRBV13,CASSLGGTMNTEAFF
TRBJ2-1,15,TRBV6-2/TRBV6-3,CASKTGTSGRKEQFF
TRBJ2-1,13,TRBV29-1,CSVDSRAGNEQFF
TRBJ1-2,13,TRBV30,CAWSTGTHYGYTF
TRBJ1-1,14,TRBV27,CASSLLGMNTEAFF
TRBJ1-6,16,TRBV27,CASKGTGGRFASPLHF
TRBJ1-3,14,TRBV12-5,CASGSLAGGNTIYF
TRBJ2-3,15,TRBV6-4,CASSALAGSTDTQYF
TRBJ2-7,13,TRBV7-9,CASSSPREYEQYF
TRBJ1-1,13,TRBV27,CASRVQGYTEAFF
TRBJ2-1,14,TRBV5-1,CASSLEGVYNEQFF
TRBJ2-3,15,TRBV6-2/TRBV6-3,CASSVGGQGGDTQYF
TRBJ1-2,15,TRBV25-1,CASSHEGAMLDGYTF
TRBJ2-1,15,TRBV20-1,CSARSPTGSYNEQFF
TRBJ2-7,15,TRBV2,CASSEGPGTSYEQYF
TRBJ2-1,17,TRBV6-6,CASSSLVGGRVGNEQFF
TRBJ1-1,14,TRBV27,CASSLSLPTTEAFF
TRBJ1-2,12,TRBV28,CASRQLGYGYTF
TRBJ2-1,15,TRBV28,CASSFRVASYNEQFF
TRBJ2-5,16,TRBV3-1,CASSQLLQGVKETQYF
TRBJ2-5,14,TRBV14,CASQARAGRGTQYF
TRBJ2-7,14,TRBV6-2/TRBV6-3,CASSYSPGGNEQYF
TRBJ2-2,16,TRBV29-1,CSVEGTSEANTGELFF
TRBJ2-5,16,TRBV6-5,CASSSPDSRSPETQYF
TRBJ1-1,17,TRBV6-5,CASSYIAGRSMNTEAFF
TRBJ2-1,15,TRBV7-2,CASTLVASGPNEQFF
TRBJ1-2,15,TRBV14,CASSQHGSSPYGYTF
TRBJ2-7,16,TRBV29-1,CSVGNQAGTFAYEQYF
TRBJ2-7,13,TRBV3-1,CASSQVAGLEQYF
TRBJ2-3,19,TRBV4-3,CASSQVSRTSGTSTDTQYF
TRBJ2-3,16,TRBV12-3/TRBV12-4,CASRGWGQGGLNTQYF
TRBJ2-5,15,TRBV7-2,CASSLAPMLKETQYF
TRBJ1-1,13,TRBV10-1,CASSEGSNTEAFF
TRBJ2-1,16,TRBV6-2/TRBV6-3,CASGGTSGRSYNEQFF
TRBJ2-2,20,TRBV3-1,CASSHGPILDRATNTGELFF
TRBJ1-1,13,TRBV11-3,CASSSSRNTEAFF
TRBJ2-1,16,TRBV7-2,CASSTGSGPRVNEQFF
TRBJ2-1,14,TRBV7-8,CASSFGPLYNEQFF
TRBJ2-5,15,TRBV9,CASSPGQGAGETQYF
TRBJ2-1,15,TRBV7-9,CASSPRGSLYREQFF
TRBJ2-5,16,TRBV27,CASSLSAWGTQETQYF
TRBJ2-2,16,TRBV5-4,CASSMGRGISPGELFF